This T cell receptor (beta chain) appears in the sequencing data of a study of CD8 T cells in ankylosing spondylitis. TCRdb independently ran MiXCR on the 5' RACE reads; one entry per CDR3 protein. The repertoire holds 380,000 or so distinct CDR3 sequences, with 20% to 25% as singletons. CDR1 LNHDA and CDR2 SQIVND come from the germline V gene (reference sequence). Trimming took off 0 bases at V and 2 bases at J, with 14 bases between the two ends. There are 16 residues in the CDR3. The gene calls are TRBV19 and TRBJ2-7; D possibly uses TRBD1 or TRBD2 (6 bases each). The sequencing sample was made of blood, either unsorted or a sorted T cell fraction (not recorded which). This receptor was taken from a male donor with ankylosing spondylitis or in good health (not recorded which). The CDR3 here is CASSIDPRGAPYEQYF. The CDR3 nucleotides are TGTGCCAGTAGTATAGATCCGAGGGGGGCACCCTACGAGCAGTACTTC.